This TCR beta chain was documented in a study of blood T cell repertoires in COVID-19. Study as a whole: The study drew acute and convalescent COVID-19 samples from the United States, Italy and Spain. Sources were T cells, B-cell-depleted T cells, or PBMCs; the material itself was cDNA or gDNA.

Per the authors' pipeline: The assay estimated nucleated cells by amplifying reference gene primers. Sequencing used immunoSEQ multiplex PCR; TCRdb keeps in-frame clones, though not all of them. That table is the source of V, J and clone size, and D and trimming were worked out from the DNA. Seen here are 250,000 or so clones, roughly 89% observed once, and the top ten hold 2% to 2.5%. Seattle patients were enrolled during active infection and followed longitudinally. Germline loops: CDR1 SGDLS, CDR2 YYNGEE. Trimming removed 1 base from V and 0 bases from J; junction bases left unmatched: 15. This CDR3 contains 21 residues.

The TCR comes from a woman in her sixties or seventies with COVID-19, enrolled during active disease. The chain employs TRBV9 and TRBJ2-1; 11 nucleotides align to TRBD2. Sequencing was performed on peripheral blood. CDR3 nucleotide sequence: TGTGCCAGCAGCGTAAGTCTTGTCAGGACTAGCGGGCACCGCTCCTACAATGAGCAGTTCTTC. Its translation: CASSVSLVRTSGHRSYNEQFF. The variable domain in full, with the rest retrieved from reference TRBV9 and TRBJ2-1, is DSGVTQTPKHLITATGQRVTLRCSPRSGDLSVYWYQQSLDQGLQFLIQYYNGEERAKGNILERFSAQQFPDLHSELNLSSLELGDSALYFCASSVSLVRTSGHRSYNEQFFGPGTRLTVL.